Each of the 29 T cell receptor beta chains below was sequenced from the same sample in a study of T cells in localized non-small cell lung cancer. Produced via immunoSEQ multiplex PCR; TCRdb's table is partial and in-frame only. The profile shows about 26,000 clones, more than 75% of them singletons. The sequencing here drew on peripheral blood, taken before any cancer treatment. The receptor set was obtained from a woman aged 40 to 75 with stage I lung adenocarcinoma.

CDR3 sequence reads: CASRTDRVNTEAFF. In DNA form, the CDR3 reads TGTGCCAGCAGAACCGACAGGGTGAACACTGAAGCTTTCTTT. The chain combines TRBV7-9 with TRBJ1-1; 7 bases fit TRBD1. From germline, CDR1 is SEHNR and CDR2 FQNEAQ (reference sequence). J was trimmed by 0 bases and V by 6 bases; bases with no gene match: 4. There are 14 residues in the CDR3.

Within the sample, this clone is medium-sized. The chain carries TRBV6-1 and TRBJ2-1; possible D gene TRBD1, 5 bases. The germline gives CDR1 MNHNS, CDR2 SASEGT. The CDR3 is 13 residues long. The V gene lost 9 bases and the J gene lost 1 base, with 10 bases spanning the gap. CDR3 protein: CASIRASYNEQFF. The CDR3 DNA follows: TGTGCCAGTATCAGGGCTTCCTACAATGAGCAGTTCTTC.

J is TRBJ2-7 and V is TRBV19; D tentatively reads TRBD1 or TRBD2 (5 bases each). The germline V gene has CDR1 LNHDA and CDR2 SQIVND (reference sequence). The ends were cut back, 6 bases at V and 4 bases at J, with 10 bases in the middle. This CDR3 is 12 amino acids long. CDR3 coding DNA: TGTGCCAGTAGGGGGGATTCATACGAGCAGTACTTC. Protein product: CASRGDSYEQYF.

This clone has a handful of counts. The V call is TRBV19, the J call TRBJ1-2; TRBD1 matches at 7 bases. This CDR3 has 13 amino acids. Germline values: CDR1 LNHDA, CDR2 SQIVND (reference sequence). Trimming took 8 bases from V and 2 from J; bases not matched to a gene: 5. The CDR3 reads CASSMTGNYGYTF. In nucleotides, the CDR3 is TGTGCCAGTTCTATGACAGGGAACTATGGCTACACCTTC.

The chain employs TRBV5-1 and TRBJ1-6; no reliable D call. V gave up 0 bases and J gave up 6 bases, with 10 bases separating them. Per the germline V gene, CDR1 is SGHRS and CDR2 is YFSETQ. The CDR3 loop spans 15 amino acids. CDR3 protein: CASSLETGINSPLHF. The CDR3 nucleotides are TGCGCCAGCAGCTTGGAAACGGGGATTAATTCACCCCTCCACTTT.

CDR3 coding DNA: TGTGCCAGCGGACAGGGGGCAGGTGGCTACACCTTC. Translation: CASGQGAGGYTF. The V gene is TRBV2, the J gene TRBJ1-2; 11 bases line up with TRBD1. Losses at the gene ends were 8 bases for V and 7 bases for J; bases not matched to a gene: 3. The CDR3 runs 12 residues. Germline lookup yields CDR1 SNHLY and CDR2 FYNNEI.

This clone was seen a handful of times. This chain uses TRBV2 with TRBJ1-1, with D perhaps matching TRBD1 (5 bases). The CDR3 is 17 residues long. Deletions cut 7 bases from V and 0 bases from J, with 21 bases between. Germline lookup yields CDR1 SNHLY and CDR2 FYNNEI. This chain's CDR3 is CASTKDRLSFMNTEAFF. In DNA form, the CDR3 reads TGTGCCAGCACCAAAGACAGACTTTCGTTCATGAACACTGAAGCTTTCTTT.

CDR3 bases: TGTGCCATCAGTGAGGGGCACCCGGGACAGGGAAACTACGAGCAGTACTTC. This codes for CAISEGHPGQGNYEQYF. The chain carries TRBV10-3 and TRBJ2-7; 9 bases match TRBD1. Losses at the gene ends were 2 bases for V and 3 bases for J; bases not matched to a gene: 11. CDR3 length: 17 residues. CDR1 and CDR2 (germline): ENHRY, SYGVKD.

J is TRBJ1-3 and V is TRBV30, with a weak D call TRBD1 (6 bases). The V gene's germline CDR1 is GTSNPN and CDR2 SVGIG (reference sequence). V shed 2 bases and J shed 14 bases, with 31 bases lying between them. This CDR3 region has 17 residues. The CDR3: CAWSPGGRRQADLRVYF. CDR3 coding DNA: TGTGCCTGGAGTCCGGGGGGGCGGAGACAGGCCGACTTAAGGGTATATTTT.

V and J are TRBV7-2 and TRBJ2-7, with D hard to call. Germline values: CDR1 SGHTA, CDR2 FQGNSA. The CDR3 covers 13 residues. V was pared by 1 base and J by 2 bases, with 6 bases between. This CDR3 is CASSLVWPYEQYF. CDR3 DNA: TGTGCCAGCAGCTTAGTATGGCCCTACGAGCAGTACTTC.

The CDR3 here is CASSYSGGAEETQYF. The CDR3 DNA reads TGTGCCAGCAGCTATAGCGGGGGGGCCGAGGAGACCCAGTACTTC. The chain links TRBV7-2 to TRBJ2-5, with 11 bases lining up with TRBD2. The length of the CDR3 is 15 residues. Germline V gene sequence: CDR1 SGHTA, CDR2 FQGNSA. V gave up 4 bases and J gave up 5 bases; unmatched junction bases: 6.

This clone was recorded a few times. The rearrangement uses TRBV5-4 and TRBJ2-7; perhaps TRBD2 as D (7 bases). The CDR3 runs 15 residues. Germline V lookup: CDR1 SGHNT, CDR2 YYREEE (reference sequence). Trimming took off 0 bases at V and 6 bases at J, with 16 bases between the two ends. CDR3: CASSLGGGHEGEQYF. The CDR3 bases are TGTGCCAGCAGCTTGGGCGGGGGCCACGAAGGCGAGCAGTACTTC.

The chain joins TRBV5-4 to TRBJ2-3, with D perhaps matching TRBD2 (5 bases). There are 14 residues in the CDR3. The ends were cut back, 2 bases at V and 4 bases at J, with 11 bases in the middle. Germline CDR1 and CDR2: SGHNT and YYREEE (reference sequence). DNA for the CDR3: TGTGCCAGCAGCTTATCCCGACTATCAGATACGCAGTATTTT. Translating gives CASSLSRLSDTQYF.

The count of this clone is one. The chain's CDR3 is CALKPGGSYNEQFF. The CDR3 DNA follows: TGTGCTCTTAAACCGGGGGGCTCCTACAATGAGCAGTTCTTC. The chain is built from TRBV30 and TRBJ2-1, with TRBD2 identical over 7 bases. Germline V gene sequence: CDR1 GTSNPN, CDR2 SVGIG (reference sequence). The CDR3 loop spans 14 amino acids.

The chain joins TRBV6-1 to TRBJ2-1; tentatively, D is TRBD2 (7 bases). Trimming stripped 1 base from V and 7 bases from J, with 23 bases between. Germline lookup yields CDR1 MNHNS and CDR2 SASEGT. CDR3 length: 18 residues. This CDR3 is CASSEGYRGARLGNEQFF. The CDR3, as DNA: TGTGCCAGCAGTGAAGGGTATCGGGGGGCCCGCCTTGGGAATGAGCAGTTCTTC.

This chain uses TRBV10-1 with TRBJ2-3; 7 bases are shared with TRBD1. Germline-derived CDR1 and CDR2 are WNHNN and SYGVQD (reference sequence). Unmatched junction bases numbered 7, after V lost 5 bases and J lost 2 bases. This CDR3 is built from 15 residues. This chain's CDR3 is CASSSTGVTTDTQYF. CDR3 bases: TGCGCCAGCAGTTCCACAGGGGTTACCACAGATACGCAGTATTTT.

This sequence joins TRBV7-9 and TRBJ2-1, with TRBD2 as a possible D gene (5 bases). The ends were cut back, 3 bases at V and 7 bases at J, with 7 bases in the middle. Germline V gives CDR1 SEHNR, CDR2 FQNEAQ (reference sequence). The CDR3 consists of 12 residues. CDR3 nucleotide sequence: TGTGCCAGCAGCTTTCCGGGGAATGAGCAGTTCTTC. Translation gives CASSFPGNEQFF.

Only a few counts were recorded for this clone. The chain recombines TRBV2 with TRBJ2-7; D gene unclear. The CDR3 covers 16 residues. Trimming removed 1 base from V and 0 bases from J, with 13 bases in between. Germline assignment: CDR1 SNHLY and CDR2 FYNNEI. The CDR3 loop is CASSEVGRLSSYEQYF. In DNA form, the CDR3 reads TGTGCCAGCAGTGAAGTTGGCAGATTAAGCTCCTACGAGCAGTACTTC.

The gene calls are TRBV2 and TRBJ2-2; 9 bases agree with TRBD1. V was pared by 5 bases and J by 6 bases, with 7 bases of the junction left unmatched. From germline, CDR1 is SNHLY and CDR2 FYNNEI. This CDR3 has 15 residues. The CDR3 spells CASSPTGTGPGELFF. CDR3 nucleotides: TGTGCCAGCAGTCCTACCGGGACAGGGCCCGGGGAGCTGTTTTTT. Full variable domain (rest looked up from reference TRBV2 and TRBJ2-2): EPEVTQTPSHQVTQMGQEVILRCVPISNHLYFYWYRQILGQKVEFLVSFYNNEISEKSEIFDDQFSVERPDGSNFTLKIRSTKLEDSAMYFCASSPTGTGPGELFFGEGSRLTVL.

The count of this clone is one. V is TRBV4-1 and J is TRBJ1-4; TRBD1 might be the D (5 bases). The germline V gene has CDR1 MGHRA and CDR2 YSYEKL. V was pared by 2 bases and J by 4 bases, with 11 bases between. The CDR3 is 15 amino acids. The CDR3, as DNA: TGCGCCAGCAGCCAAAGGGGAGGGTTTAATGAAAAACTGTTTTTT. It specifies CASSQRGGFNEKLFF.

The CDR3 here is CASSHPKQSATDTQYF. The CDR3 nucleotides are TGTGCCAGCAGCCACCCCAAACAGAGCGCCACAGATACGCAGTATTTT. The chain couples TRBV7-8 to TRBJ2-3, with D unclear. Germline-derived CDR1 and CDR2 are SGHVS and FQNEAQ. Deletions cut 5 bases from V and 2 bases from J, with 17 bases between. The length of the CDR3 is 16 residues.

In its sample, this clone was seen a few times. The chain links TRBV11-2 to TRBJ2-3; 14 bases line up with TRBD2. Germline values: CDR1 SGHAT, CDR2 FQNNGV. V lost 5 bases to trimming and J lost 3 bases; unmatched junction nucleotides: 1. The CDR3 totals 15 residues. CDR3 nucleotides: TGTGCCAGCAGCGGGACTAGCGGGGGAACAGATACGCAGTATTTT. It yields the protein CASSGTSGGTDTQYF.

The chain joins TRBV18 to TRBJ2-5, with a possible D match to TRBD1 (6 bases). This CDR3 spans 15 amino acids. Germline V gene lookup returns CDR1 KGHSH and CDR2 LQKENI. The V and J ends lost 3 bases and 4 bases respectively, with 15 bases between them. CDR3 amino acids: CASSPQTGLGETQYF. The CDR3 DNA follows: TGTGCCAGCTCACCTCAAACAGGGCTGGGAGAGACCCAGTACTTC.

The chain uses TRBV4-3 and TRBJ1-1; 12 nucleotides agree with TRBD1. This CDR3 is 16 amino acids long. Germline lookup yields CDR1 LGHNA and CDR2 YSLEER. The J segment lost 0 bases and the V segment lost 7 bases, leaving 6 bases of the junction unmatched. DNA of the CDR3: TGCGCCAGCACCAAGGGACAGGGGGCCATGAACACTGAAGCTTTCTTT. Its translation is CASTKGQGAMNTEAFF.

This chain links TRBV4-1 with TRBJ1-5; D is unclear. Germline lookup yields CDR1 MGHRA and CDR2 YSYEKL. The V and J ends lost 0 bases and 7 bases respectively, with 7 bases between them. The CDR3 sequence is 13 residues long. CDR3 protein: CASSQEEGQPQHF. CDR3 nucleotide sequence: TGCGCCAGCAGCCAAGAAGAGGGACAGCCCCAGCATTTT.

This sequence joins TRBV5-1 and TRBJ2-6; D not certain. The CDR3 has 13 amino acids. CDR1 SGHRS and CDR2 YFSETQ come from the germline V gene. Trimming cost V 0 bases and J 15 bases, with 13 bases left between them. CDR3 bases: TGCGCCAGCAGCTTGGAAGGAGACATCGGCCTGACTTTC. Protein product: CASSLEGDIGLTF.

This chain uses TRBV7-2 with TRBJ1-6; TRBD1 matches at 8 bases. CDR1 is SGHTA and CDR2 is FQGNSA in the germline V gene. The CDR3 is 18 residues long. Trimming removed 5 bases from V and 2 bases from J; junction bases left unmatched: 11. CDR3 in DNA: TGTGCCAGCAGCGAATATCGACAGGGGTGGACCTATAATTCACCCCTCCACTTT. Encoded protein: CASSEYRQGWTYNSPLHF.

Comment on this clone: The same CDR3 arises from other DNA sequences in this sample as well. V and J are TRBV12-5 and TRBJ2-7; D remains unclear. The CDR3 spans 11 residues. CDR1 is LGHNT, CDR2 FRNRAP, per germline. Deletions cut 6 bases from V and 2 bases from J, with 5 bases between. CDR3 bases: TGTGCTAGTGGCCTGACCTACGAGCAGTACTTC. Residues: CASGLTYEQYF.

The chain couples TRBV6-5 to TRBJ2-1; 7 bases fit TRBD1. Germline loops: CDR1 MNHEY, CDR2 SVGAGI. This CDR3 contains 15 residues. Germline trimming cut 6 bases from V and 3 bases from J; bases unmatched to any gene: 8. The CDR3 DNA sequence: TGTGCCAGCAGCCGCGACAGGGCAGGCTACAATGAGCAGTTCTTC. Protein: CASSRDRAGYNEQFF.